This T cell receptor (beta chain) was found in a study of T cells expressing NK-cell markers (TCRdb year 2020). Some background on the complete study: TCR beta-chain repertoires were profiled in sorted CD3+CD56+NKG2C+, CD3+CD56+NKG2C- and CD3+CD56-NKG2C+ T-cell subsets from fewer than 10 donors. Seven of the eight sequenced donors were HCMV-seropositive and one was HCMV-seronegative. The eight sequenced donors were randomly selected healthy volunteers, three men and five women. Libraries were sequenced as 2 x 150 bp reads on Illumina HiSeq 2000/2500, MiSeq or NextSeq. The study at large found these results: Whether the expanded NKG2C-expressing T cell clones were specific for HCMV antigens was left unclear. Those dominant clonotypes were again the most abundant among CD3+CD56-NKG2C+ cells in a handful of donors, at roughly 25-60.1%. In 5 to 7 donors, the dominant CD3+CD56+NKG2C+ clonotypes were found to rank among the top 10 CD8+ clonotypes and to make up 1.0-7.0% of CD8+ T cells.

Sequencing was carried out with an Illumina HiSeq 2000. 5'RACE template switching, by which a universal primer site and unique molecular identifiers were added, was used to make TCR beta cDNA libraries. Synthesis of cDNA was primed from the TCR beta constant segment and was followed by two consecutive PCR amplification steps. The source study handled its data this way. MIGEC handled demultiplexing of the reads and grouping by UMI, while MiTCR was used to assemble and quantify clonotypes. Only TCR cDNA sequences supported by at least two reads were kept to exclude erroneous sequences. The tcR package was used for downstream repertoire analysis, and clonotypes were matched across fractions by CDR3 nucleotide sequence plus V segment. Antigen specificity was annotated against VDJdb with VDJmatch, allowing one amino acid substitution in CDR3. Following TCRdb reprocessing, every CDR3 protein sequence forms one entry, and DNA is not provided. The V and J calls were not made by the authors but by TCRdb's processing. The sample's records list 140,000 or so distinct CDR3 sequences. The top ten constitute more than 10% of the sample.

Details on this clonotype: Its antigen remains unidentified.

A commercial ELISA kit detecting HCMV-specific IgG in serum was used to determine HCMV serostatus. Ficoll density gradient centrifugation was used to isolate peripheral blood mononuclear cells from blood. The CDR3 measures 15 amino acids from cysteine to phenylalanine. DNA for this receptor is not on file. According to the germline V gene (reference sequence), CDR1 reads LNHDA and CDR2 reads SQIVND. This clonotype was obtained from a man aged 18 to 29 in good health. Donor details come from another sample of the same person, matched by shared clones. The material sequenced was blood T cells: a sorted CD56 or NKG2C T cell subset, CD4+ or CD8+ T cells, or bulk PBMC T cells (not recorded which). The sequence links TRBV19 to TRBJ1-5. The CDR3 region has the sequence CASSITVGYGQPQHF.